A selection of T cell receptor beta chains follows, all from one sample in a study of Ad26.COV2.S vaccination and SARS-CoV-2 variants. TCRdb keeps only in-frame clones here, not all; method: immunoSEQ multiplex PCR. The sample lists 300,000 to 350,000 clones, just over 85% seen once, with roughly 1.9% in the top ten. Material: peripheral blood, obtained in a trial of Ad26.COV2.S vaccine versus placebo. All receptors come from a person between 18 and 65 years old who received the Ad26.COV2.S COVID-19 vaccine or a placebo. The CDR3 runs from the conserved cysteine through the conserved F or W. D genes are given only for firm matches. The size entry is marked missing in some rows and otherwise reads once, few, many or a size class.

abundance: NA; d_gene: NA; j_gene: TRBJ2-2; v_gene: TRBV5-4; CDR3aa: CASSLVGFDTGELFF; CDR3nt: TGTGCCAGCAGCTTGGTAGGGTTCGACACCGGGGAGCTGTTTTTT
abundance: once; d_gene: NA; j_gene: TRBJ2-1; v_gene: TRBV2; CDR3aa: CASSESGPNEQFF; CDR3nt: TGTGCCAGCAGTGAAAGCGGGCCCAATGAGCAGTTCTTC
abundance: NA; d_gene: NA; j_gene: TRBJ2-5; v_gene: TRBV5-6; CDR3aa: CASSLGARETQYF; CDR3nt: TGTGCCAGCAGCTTAGGGGCTCGGGAGACCCAGTACTTC
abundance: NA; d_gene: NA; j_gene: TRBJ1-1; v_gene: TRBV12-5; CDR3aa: CASVEGAEAFF; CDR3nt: TGTGCTAGTGTCGAGGGGGCTGAAGCTTTCTTT
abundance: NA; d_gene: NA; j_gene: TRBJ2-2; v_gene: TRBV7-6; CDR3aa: CASSLAGFGAGELFF; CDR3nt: TGTGCCAGCAGCTTAGCAGGGTTTGGGGCCGGGGAGCTGTTTTTT
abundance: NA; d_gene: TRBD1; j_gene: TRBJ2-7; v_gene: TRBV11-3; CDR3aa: CASSLTGSSYEQYF; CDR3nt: TGTGCCAGCAGCCTGACAGGGTCCTCCTACGAGCAGTACTTC
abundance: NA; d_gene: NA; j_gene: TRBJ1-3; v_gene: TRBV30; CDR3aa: CAWRTDGNTIYF; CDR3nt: TGTGCCTGGCGGACTGATGGAAACACCATATATTTT
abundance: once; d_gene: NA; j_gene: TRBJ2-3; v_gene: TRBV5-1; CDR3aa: CASTPGSTDTQYF; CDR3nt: TGCGCCAGCACCCCGGGAAGCACAGATACGCAGTATTTT
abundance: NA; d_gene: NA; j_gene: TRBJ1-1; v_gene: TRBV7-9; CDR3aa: CASSASSGHPEAFF; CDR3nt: TGTGCCAGCAGCGCTTCGTCCGGCCATCCTGAAGCTTTCTTT
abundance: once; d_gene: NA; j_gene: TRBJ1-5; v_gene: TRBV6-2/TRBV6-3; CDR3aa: CASSYLRGGNQPQHF; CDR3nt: TGTGCCAGCAGTTACCTTAGAGGGGGCAATCAGCCCCAGCATTTT
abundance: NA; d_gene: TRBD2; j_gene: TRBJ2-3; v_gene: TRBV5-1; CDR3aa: CASSPGTIPTDTQYF; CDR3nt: TGCGCCAGCAGCCCCGGGACTATACCCACAGATACGCAGTATTTT